This TCR beta chain was captured by sequencing in a study of shared clonotypes between healthy human individuals. Libraries were prepared by immunoSEQ multiplex PCR; TCRdb keeps only in-frame clonotypes and omits some of them. The repertoire has roughly 760,000 clones, around 72% of them found once; the top ten carry over 1.5%. Overall study findings and caveats: Investigators expected sequencing depth to affect clonotype sharing among donors. Across subsets, estimated richness was generally greater for naive than for memory populations.

A single count supports this clone. The antigen is unknown. Negatively enriched CD4+ T cells were divided by CD45RA into naive and memory. Germline assignment: CDR1 MNHGY and CDR2 SVAAGI. The CDR3 runs to 15 residues. Trimming removed 7 bases from V and 7 bases from J; junction bases left unmatched: 12. Sequenced input: memory CD4+ T cells sorted from blood. Subset of the sample: CD45RA-negative fraction. The chain uses TRBV6-9 and TRBJ2-1; 8 bases agree with TRBD1. This clonotype originated in a woman younger than 45 in good health. The CDR3 sequence: CASTPTGEGENEQFF. CDR3 DNA: TGTGCCAGCACCCCGACAGGGGAAGGGGAGAATGAGCAGTTCTTC.